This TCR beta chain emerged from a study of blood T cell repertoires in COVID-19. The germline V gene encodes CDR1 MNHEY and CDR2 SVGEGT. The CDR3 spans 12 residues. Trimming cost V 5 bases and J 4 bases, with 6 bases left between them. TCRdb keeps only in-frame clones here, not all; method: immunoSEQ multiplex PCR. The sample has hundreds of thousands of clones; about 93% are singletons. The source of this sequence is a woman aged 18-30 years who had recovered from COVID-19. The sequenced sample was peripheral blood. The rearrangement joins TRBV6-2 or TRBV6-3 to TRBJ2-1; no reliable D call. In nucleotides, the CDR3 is TGTGCCAGCAGTCCACATTACAATGAGCAGTTCTTC. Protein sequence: CASSPHYNEQFF.